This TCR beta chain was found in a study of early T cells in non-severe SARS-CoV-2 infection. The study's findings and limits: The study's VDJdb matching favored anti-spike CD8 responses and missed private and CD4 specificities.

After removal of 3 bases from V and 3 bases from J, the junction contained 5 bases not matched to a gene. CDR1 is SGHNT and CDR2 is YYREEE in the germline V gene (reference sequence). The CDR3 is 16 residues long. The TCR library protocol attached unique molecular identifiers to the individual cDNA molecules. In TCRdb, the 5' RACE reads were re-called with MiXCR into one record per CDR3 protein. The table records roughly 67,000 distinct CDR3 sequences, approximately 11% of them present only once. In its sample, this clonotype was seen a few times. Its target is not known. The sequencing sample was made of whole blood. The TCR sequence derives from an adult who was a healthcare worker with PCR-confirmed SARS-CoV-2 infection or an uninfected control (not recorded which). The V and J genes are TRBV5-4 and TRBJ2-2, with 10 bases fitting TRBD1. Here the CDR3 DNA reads TGTGCCAGCAGCTCCCGGGACAGGGGCTACACCGGGGAGCTGTTTTTT. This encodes CASSSRDRGYTGELFF. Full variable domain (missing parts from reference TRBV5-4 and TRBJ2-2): ETGVTQSPTHLIKTRGQQVTLRCSSQSGHNTVSWYQQALGQGPQFIFQYYREEENGRGNFPPRFSGLQFPNYSSELNVNALELDDSALYLCASSSRDRGYTGELFFGEGSRLTVL.